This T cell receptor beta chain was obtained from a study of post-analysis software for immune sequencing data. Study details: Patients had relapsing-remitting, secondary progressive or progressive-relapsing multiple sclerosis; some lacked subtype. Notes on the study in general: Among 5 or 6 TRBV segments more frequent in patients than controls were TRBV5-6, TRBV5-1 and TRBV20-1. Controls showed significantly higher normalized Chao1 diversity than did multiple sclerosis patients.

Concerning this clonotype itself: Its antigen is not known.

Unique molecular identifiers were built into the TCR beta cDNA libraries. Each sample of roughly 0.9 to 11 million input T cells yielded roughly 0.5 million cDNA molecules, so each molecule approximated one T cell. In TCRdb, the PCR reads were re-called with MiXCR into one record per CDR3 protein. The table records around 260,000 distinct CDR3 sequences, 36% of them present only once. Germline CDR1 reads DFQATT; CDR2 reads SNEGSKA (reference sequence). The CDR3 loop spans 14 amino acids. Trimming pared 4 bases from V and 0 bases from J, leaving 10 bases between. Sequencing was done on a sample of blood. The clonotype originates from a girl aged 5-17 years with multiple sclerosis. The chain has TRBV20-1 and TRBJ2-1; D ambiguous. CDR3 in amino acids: CSAKVYSSYNEQFF. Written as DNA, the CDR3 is TGCAGTGCTAAGGTATACAGCTCCTACAATGAGCAGTTCTTC.